Following are 27 T cell receptor beta chains from one sample sequenced in a study of vaccination and CD4 T cells after COVID-19. Time point: late sampling 161 to 241 days after vaccination in a few convalescent patients. Treatment in this sample: roughly nine-day PBMC culture with coronavirus spike peptide pools or control peptides (ViraFEST assay). The Oncomine TCR Beta short-read assay sequenced DNA from cultured CD4+ T cells. MiXCR, run by TCRdb on the PCR reads, gives a single entry per CDR3 protein. The sample shows approximately 17,000 distinct CDR3 sequences, 52% of them seen only once. These TCRs are of unknown antigen specificity. The specimen was CD4+ T cells from blood, cultured in vitro, collected about 7 months after SARS-CoV-2 vaccination. Receptors were obtained from a human donor who had recovered from COVID-19.

This clonotype was counted once. The J gene is TRBJ2-3, the V gene TRBV20-1; no reliable D call. Germline loops: CDR1 DFQATT, CDR2 SNEGSKA (reference sequence). This CDR3 spans 16 amino acids. Trimming pared 0 bases from V and 0 bases from J, leaving 13 bases between. The CDR3 sequence: CSARDRTAASTDTQYF. CDR3 DNA: TGCAGTGCTAGAGATAGGACGGCAGCGAGCACAGATACGCAGTATTTT.

The chain is built from TRBV7-8 and TRBJ2-3; 14 bases align to TRBD2. J was trimmed by 0 bases and V by 5 bases; bases with no gene match: 7. The CDR3 has 18 residues. Germline V gene lookup returns CDR1 SGHVS and CDR2 FQNEAQ. Here the CDR3 reads CASSQRTSGGFSTDTQYF. For the CDR3, the DNA is TGTGCCAGCAGCCAGCGGACTAGCGGGGGGTTCAGCACAGATACGCAGTATTTT. The full variable domain, rest sourced from reference TRBV7-8 and TRBJ2-3, is GAGVSQSPRYKVAKRGQDVALRCDPISGHVSLFWYQQALGQGPEFLTYFQNEAQLDKSGLPSDRFFAERPEGSVSTLKIQRTQQEDSAVYLCASSQRTSGGFSTDTQYFGPGTRLTVL.

This clonotype appeared a few times. The rearrangement joins TRBV24-1 to TRBJ1-6; 8 positions agree with TRBD1. Germline CDR1 is KGHDR and CDR2 is SFDVKD. The CDR3 extends over 16 amino acids. With 5 bases clipped from V and 6 bases from J, the junction kept 8 bases outside the gene matches. CDR3 in DNA: TGTGCCACCAGTGTGGGAGACAGGGGTACTAATTCACCCCTCCACTTT. Its protein product is CATSVGDRGTNSPLHF.

The V call is TRBV19, the J call TRBJ2-5, with 8 bases fitting TRBD2. This CDR3 is built from 13 residues. Trimming took 3 bases from V and 5 from J; bases not matched to a gene: 2. Germline V gene sequence: CDR1 LNHDA, CDR2 SQIVND (reference sequence). The CDR3 spells CASSIRGRETQYF. CDR3 bases: TGTGCCAGTAGTATTCGCGGGAGGGAGACCCAGTACTTC.

The V and J genes are TRBV24-1 and TRBJ2-5; 8 bases align to TRBD1. CDR1 is KGHDR and CDR2 is SFDVKD in the germline V gene. The CDR3 runs to 17 residues. The V gene end was trimmed by 9 bases and the J gene end by 1 base; junction bases not matched to a gene: 15. CDR3: CATVLETDRESQETQYF. The CDR3 DNA is TGTGCCACCGTGTTGGAGACGGACAGGGAGAGCCAAGAGACCCAGTACTTC.

The chain combines TRBV4-3 with TRBJ1-1; D is unresolved. The V and J ends lost 0 bases and 4 bases respectively, with 12 bases between them. The CDR3 length is 15 residues. Germline CDR1 is LGHNA and CDR2 is YSLEER. This CDR3 is CASSQESFSSTEAFF. The CDR3 DNA follows: TGCGCCAGCAGCCAAGAGAGTTTTTCGAGCACTGAAGCTTTCTTT.

The chain links TRBV11-3 to TRBJ1-6; D is unresolved. V lost 0 bases and J lost 3, with 6 bases in between. CDR1 and CDR2 from the germline V gene are SGHNT and YENEEA. The CDR3 totals 15 residues. The CDR3 region has the DNA TGTGCCAGCAGCTTAGACTCGGACTATAATTCACCCCTCCACTTT. It codes for CASSLDSDYNSPLHF.

The rearrangement links TRBV6-1 to TRBJ1-2; 7 bases fit TRBD1. Trimming at V came to 7 bases and at J to 2 bases, leaving 7 bases not matched to a gene. CDR3 length: 14 residues. The germline CDR1 and CDR2 sequences are MNHNS and SASEGT. The CDR3 nucleotides read TGTGCCAGCACGAGACAGGGAGGGAACTATGGCTACACCTTC. Residues: CASTRQGGNYGYTF.

The chain links TRBV6-1 to TRBJ1-5; D might be TRBD1 (6 bases). Germline V gene lookup returns CDR1 MNHNS and CDR2 SASEGT. V lost 7 bases and J 7 bases, leaving 20 bases between the germline ends. The CDR3 is 15 residues long. CDR3 amino acids: CASTIWLGARQPQHF. Here the CDR3 DNA reads TGTGCCAGCACCATCTGGTTGGGGGCAAGGCAGCCCCAGCATTTT.

The genes are TRBV7-3 and TRBJ2-1; 9 bases agree with TRBD2. V lost 2 bases, J lost 4 bases, and 3 bases stayed unmatched. Per germline, CDR1 SGHTA and CDR2 FQGTGA. The CDR3 totals 15 residues. The CDR3 spells CASSLQAGGYNEQFF. The CDR3 nucleotides read TGTGCCAGCAGCTTACAAGCGGGAGGTTACAATGAGCAGTTCTTC.

CDR3 loop: CATSEHDRAETQYF. In nucleotides, the CDR3 is TGTGCCACCAGTGAGCACGACAGGGCGGAGACCCAGTACTTC. V and J are TRBV24-1 and TRBJ2-5; 7 bases match TRBD1. There are 14 residues in the CDR3. Germline V gene data show CDR1 as KGHDR and CDR2 as SFDVKD. After removal of 4 bases from V and 5 bases from J, the junction contained 6 bases not matched to a gene.

The rearrangement links TRBV6-5 to TRBJ2-6; 11 bases align to TRBD1. This CDR3 is built from 19 residues. V dropped 0 bases and J dropped 2; count of bases not matched to a gene: 6. Germline-derived CDR1 and CDR2 are MNHEY and SVGAGI. This CDR3 is CASSYSNRDRGAGANVLTF. In DNA form, the CDR3 reads TGTGCCAGCAGTTACTCGAATCGGGACAGGGGGGCTGGGGCCAACGTCCTGACTTTC.

The V call is TRBV6-1, the J call TRBJ1-5, with D unresolved. Germline V lookup: CDR1 MNHNS, CDR2 SASEGT. The CDR3 spans 15 residues. The V end was cut by 0 bases, the J end by 2 bases, with 8 bases between. CDR3 loop: CASSEAGQGNQPQHF. The CDR3 nucleotides are TGTGCCAGCAGTGAAGCTGGGCAGGGCAATCAGCCCCAGCATTTT.

The chain joins TRBV6-1 to TRBJ2-5, with 12 bases matching TRBD1. This CDR3 is 15 amino acids long. Germline trimming cut 8 bases from V and 4 bases from J; bases unmatched to any gene: 8. Germline V gene data show CDR1 as MNHNS and CDR2 as SASEGT. The CDR3: CASAGDRGLRETQYF. DNA for the CDR3: TGTGCCAGCGCAGGGGACAGGGGGCTTCGAGAGACCCAGTACTTC.

The V call is TRBV20-1, the J call TRBJ1-5, with D perhaps TRBD1 (5 bases). V was trimmed by 1 base and J by 2 bases, leaving 9 bases between them. This CDR3 has 14 residues. From germline, CDR1 is DFQATT and CDR2 SNEGSKA (reference sequence). The CDR3 loop is CSARAWGGNQPQHF. CDR3 bases: TGCAGTGCTAGAGCTTGGGGGGGCAATCAGCCCCAGCATTTT.

This chain links TRBV20-1 with TRBJ1-2; TRBD1 matches at 8 bases. This CDR3 has 14 amino acids. Germline V gives CDR1 DFQATT, CDR2 SNEGSKA (reference sequence). Trimming cost V 5 bases and J 5 bases; bases outside gene matches: 10. CDR3 in amino acids: CSAGYQGARYGYTF. CDR3 in DNA: TGCAGTGCTGGCTACCAGGGGGCTAGATATGGCTACACCTTC.

The chain combines TRBV20-1 with TRBJ1-6, with a tentative D call TRBD1 (6 bases). V was clipped by 0 bases and J by 7 bases, with 19 bases between them. CDR1 and CDR2 from the germline V gene are DFQATT and SNEGSKA (reference sequence). The CDR3 is 17 amino acids. The chain's CDR3 is CSARDPSPPGANSPLHF. CDR3 DNA: TGCAGTGCTAGAGATCCATCACCGCCAGGGGCCAATTCACCCCTCCACTTT.

This clonotype was counted only a few times. This chain uses TRBV10-3 with TRBJ2-1; tentatively, D is TRBD1 or TRBD2 (6 bases each). Per germline, CDR1 ENHRY and CDR2 SYGVKD. This CDR3 is 16 amino acids long. Trimming removed 10 bases from V and 2 bases from J, with 21 bases in between. The CDR3 region has the DNA TGTGCCACGTCGTGGGTCGGGGGCGGCGCCTACAATGAGCAGTTCTTC. Its translation: CATSWVGGGAYNEQFF.

A note on this clonotype: At one boundary the junction diverges from the germline segment, which might be a read error. The chain is built from TRBV6-1 and TRBJ2-2; possibly TRBD1 or TRBD2 for D (5 bases each). This CDR3 region has 14 residues. Germline V gene lookup returns CDR1 MNHNS and CDR2 SASEGT. CDR3: CASSESTVTGELFF. The DNA of the CDR3 is TGTGCCAGCAGTGAATCGACAGTCACCGGGGAGCTGTTTTTC.

This chain uses TRBV7-6 with TRBJ2-2; 11 bases are shared with TRBD2. The CDR3 runs to 16 residues. CDR1 is SGHVS, CDR2 FNYEAQ, per germline. With V trimmed by 4 bases and J by 6 bases, 7 bases remained unmatched. Here the CDR3 reads CASSSLAGGVSGELFF. CDR3 nucleotide sequence: TGTGCCAGCAGCTCGTTAGCGGGGGGGGTGTCCGGGGAGCTGTTTTTT.

The gene calls are TRBV20-1 and TRBJ2-1; D possibly corresponds to TRBD2 (5 bases). Germline V gene data show CDR1 as DFQATT and CDR2 as SNEGSKA (reference sequence). The CDR3 consists of 14 residues. Trimming stripped 6 bases from V and 0 bases from J, with 12 bases between. Here the CDR3 DNA reads TGCAGTGCGGTGGTAGGGAGCTCCTACAATGAGCAGTTCTTC. As protein: CSAVVGSSYNEQFF.

The chain recombines TRBV20-1 with TRBJ1-2; D is uncertain. Germline-derived CDR1 and CDR2 are DFQATT and SNEGSKA (reference sequence). The V end was cut by 6 bases, the J end by 2 bases, with 16 bases between. The CDR3 is made up of 14 amino acids. The CDR3 DNA reads as TGCAGTGCCCCAAGCCAGGCCGTCAACTATGGCTACACCTTC. Translating it yields CSAPSQAVNYGYTF.

The rearrangement joins TRBV4-1 to TRBJ1-2; TRBD1 agrees at 7 bases. Per germline, CDR1 MGHRA and CDR2 YSYEKL. V gave up 4 bases and J gave up 5 bases; unmatched junction bases: 10. CDR3 length: 15 amino acids. The CDR3 here is CASSPRQGQIYGYTF. CDR3 bases: TGCGCCAGCAGCCCCAGACAGGGACAAATATATGGCTACACCTTC.

This clonotype was observed a handful of times. V usage is TRBV15 and J usage is TRBJ2-3, with 7 bases aligning to TRBD2. Looked up from germline, CDR1 is LNHNV and CDR2 is YYDKDF (reference sequence). The CDR3 runs 18 residues. The trim removed 0 bases at V and 1 base at J, leaving 10 bases unmatched. CDR3 coding DNA: TGTGCCACCAGCAGAGATATTACTAGCGAGGCTGGCACAGATACGCAGTATTTT. Its translation: CATSRDITSEAGTDTQYF.

V gene TRBV7-3 combines with J gene TRBJ2-5; 15 positions match TRBD2. V lost 5 bases and J lost 1; bases outside the gene matches: 2. This CDR3 region has 16 residues. Germline V CDR1 and CDR2: SGHTA, FQGTGA. The CDR3 nucleotides are TGTGCCAGCAGCAAGGGACTAGCGGGGGGCCAAGAGACCCAGTACTTC. Its translation: CASSKGLAGGQETQYF.

A few counts support this clonotype. This sequence joins TRBV20-1 and TRBJ2-3, with TRBD1 identical over 10 bases. The CDR3 has 18 amino acids. V was pared by 3 bases and J by 2 bases, with 14 bases of the junction left unmatched. The germline CDR1 and CDR2 sequences are DFQATT and SNEGSKA (reference sequence). In nucleotides, the CDR3 is TGCAGTGCTAGCCCACAAGAAAGACAGGGGGCTTTCACAGATACGCAGTATTTT. Its protein is CSASPQERQGAFTDTQYF.

This clonotype was observed a handful of times. The rearrangement uses TRBV6-1 and TRBJ1-1; 9 positions match TRBD1. This CDR3 is 14 amino acids long. CDR1 is MNHNS and CDR2 is SASEGT in the germline V gene. V dropped 9 bases and J dropped 11; count of bases not matched to a gene: 16. The CDR3, as DNA: TGTGCCAGACCGGACAGGGGCTATTGGATGCGGGCTTTCTTT. It translates to CARPDRGYWMRAFF.